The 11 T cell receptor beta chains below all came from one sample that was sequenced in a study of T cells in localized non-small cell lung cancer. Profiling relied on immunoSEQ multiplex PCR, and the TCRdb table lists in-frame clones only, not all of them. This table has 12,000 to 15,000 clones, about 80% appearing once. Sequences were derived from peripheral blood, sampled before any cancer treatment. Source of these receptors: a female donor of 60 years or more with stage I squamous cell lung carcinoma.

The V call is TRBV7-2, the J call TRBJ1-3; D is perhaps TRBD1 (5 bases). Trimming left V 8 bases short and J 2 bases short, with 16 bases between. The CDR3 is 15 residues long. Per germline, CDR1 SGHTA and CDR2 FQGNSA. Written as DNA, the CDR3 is TGTGCCAGCTCCGAGAGGGGATTCACTGGAAACACCATATATTTT. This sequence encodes CASSERGFTGNTIYF. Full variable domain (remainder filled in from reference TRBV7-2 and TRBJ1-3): GAGVSQSPSNKVTEKGKDVELRCDPISGHTALYWYRQSLGQGLEFLIYFQGNSAPDKSGLPSDRFSAERTGGSVSTLTIQRTQQEDSAVYLCASSERGFTGNTIYFGEGSWLTVV.

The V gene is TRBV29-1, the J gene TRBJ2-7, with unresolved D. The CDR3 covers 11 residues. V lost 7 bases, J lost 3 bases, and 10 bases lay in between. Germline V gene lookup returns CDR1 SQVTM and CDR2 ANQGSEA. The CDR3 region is CSGLQNYEQYF. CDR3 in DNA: TGCAGCGGCCTACAGAACTACGAGCAGTACTTC.

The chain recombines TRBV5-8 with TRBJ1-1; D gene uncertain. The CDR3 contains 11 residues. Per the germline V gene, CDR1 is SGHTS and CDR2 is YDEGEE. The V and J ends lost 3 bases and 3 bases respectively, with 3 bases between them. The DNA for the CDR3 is TGTGCCAGCAGCTATTACACTGAAGCTTTCTTT. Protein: CASSYYTEAFF.

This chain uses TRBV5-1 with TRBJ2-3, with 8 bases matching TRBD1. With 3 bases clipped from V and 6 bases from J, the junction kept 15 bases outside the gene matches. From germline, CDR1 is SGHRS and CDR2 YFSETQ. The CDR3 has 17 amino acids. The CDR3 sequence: CASSSAPGGTGGDTQYF. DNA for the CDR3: TGCGCCAGCAGCTCCGCCCCAGGGGGCACCGGAGGGGATACGCAGTATTTT.

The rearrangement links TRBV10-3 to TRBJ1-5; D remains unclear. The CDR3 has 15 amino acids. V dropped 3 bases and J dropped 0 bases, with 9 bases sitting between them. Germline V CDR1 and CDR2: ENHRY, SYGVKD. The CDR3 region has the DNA TGTGCCATCAGTGACCCGGGATATAGCAATCAGCCCCAGCATTTT. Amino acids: CAISDPGYSNQPQHF.

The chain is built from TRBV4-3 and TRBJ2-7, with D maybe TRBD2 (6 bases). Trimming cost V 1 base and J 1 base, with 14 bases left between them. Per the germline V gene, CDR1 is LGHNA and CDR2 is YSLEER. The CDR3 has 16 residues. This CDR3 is CASSQAVTGGSYEQYF. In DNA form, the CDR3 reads TGCGCCAGCAGCCAAGCGGTGACTGGGGGGTCCTACGAGCAGTACTTC.

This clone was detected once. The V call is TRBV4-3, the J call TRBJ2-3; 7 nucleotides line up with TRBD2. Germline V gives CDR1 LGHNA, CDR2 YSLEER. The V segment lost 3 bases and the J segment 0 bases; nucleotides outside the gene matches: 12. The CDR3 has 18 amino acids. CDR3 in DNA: TGCGCCAGCAGCCAGGCCCTTAGCGGGCACTCTAGCACAGATACGCAGTATTTT. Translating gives CASSQALSGHSSTDTQYF.

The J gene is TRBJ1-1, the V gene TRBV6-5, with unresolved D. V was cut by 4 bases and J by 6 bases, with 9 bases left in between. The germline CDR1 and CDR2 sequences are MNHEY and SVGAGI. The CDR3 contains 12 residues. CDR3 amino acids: CASSFDGAEAFF. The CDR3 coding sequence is TGTGCCAGCAGTTTTGACGGCGCTGAAGCTTTCTTT.

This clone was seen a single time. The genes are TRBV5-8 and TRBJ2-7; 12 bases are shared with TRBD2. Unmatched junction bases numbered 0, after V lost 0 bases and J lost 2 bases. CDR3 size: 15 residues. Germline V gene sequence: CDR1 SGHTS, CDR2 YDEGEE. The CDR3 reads CASSLGLAGAYEQYF. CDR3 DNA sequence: TGTGCCAGCAGCTTGGGACTAGCGGGGGCCTACGAGCAGTACTTC.

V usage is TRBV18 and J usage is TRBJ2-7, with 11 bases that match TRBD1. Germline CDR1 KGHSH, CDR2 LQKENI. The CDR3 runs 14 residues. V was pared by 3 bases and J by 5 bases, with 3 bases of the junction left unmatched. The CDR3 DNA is TGTGCCAGCTCACCTGGGACAGGGGGAGACGAGCAGTACTTC. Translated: CASSPGTGGDEQYF.

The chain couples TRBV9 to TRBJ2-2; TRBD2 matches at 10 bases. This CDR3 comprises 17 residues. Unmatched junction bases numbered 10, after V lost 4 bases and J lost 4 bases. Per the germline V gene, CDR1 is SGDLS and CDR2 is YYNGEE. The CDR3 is CASSKSGGAWSTGELFF. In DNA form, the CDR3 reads TGTGCCAGCAGCAAAAGCGGGGGGGCCTGGTCCACCGGGGAGCTGTTTTTT.